A single sample is the source of the 26 T cell receptor beta chains below, sequenced in a study of cytomegalovirus exposure and HLA in healthy donors. Profiling relied on immunoSEQ multiplex PCR, and the TCRdb table lists in-frame clones only, not all of them. The sample gives roughly 50,000 clones, 85% to 95% of which show up once; around 1.7% is in the top ten. The sequencing input was PBMCs. Source of these receptors: a woman aged 18-35 years in good health and CMV-seropositive.

The CDR3 sequence is CSVAQARGAFF. The CDR3 region has the DNA TGCAGCGTTGCTCAAGCCCGAGGAGCTTTCTTT. This sequence joins TRBV29-1 and TRBJ1-1, with D hard to call. V gave up 4 bases and J gave up 10 bases, with 13 bases separating them. Germline V gene data show CDR1 as SQVTM and CDR2 as ANQGSEA. The CDR3 sequence is 11 residues long.

This rearrangement joins TRBV18 to TRBJ2-7, with 8 bases matching TRBD1. The germline V gene has CDR1 KGHSH and CDR2 LQKENI. V lost 5 bases and J lost 3; bases outside the gene matches: 6. This CDR3 has 14 residues. This chain's CDR3 is CASSFGQGVYEQYF. CDR3 sequence (DNA): TGTGCCAGCTCATTCGGACAGGGTGTCTACGAGCAGTACTTC.

This clone is a singleton in its sample. The chain combines TRBV29-1 with TRBJ1-2; D unclear. This CDR3 is built from 16 residues. CDR1 and CDR2 from the germline V gene are SQVTM and ANQGSEA. V lost 1 base to trimming and J lost 6 bases, with 21 bases between them. The CDR3 loop is CSVEGDGVSRSDGYTF. DNA of the CDR3: TGCAGCGTTGAAGGAGATGGAGTATCTCGGTCGGATGGCTACACCTTC.

The chain couples TRBV14 to TRBJ2-5; D remains unclear. From germline, CDR1 is SGHDN and CDR2 FVKESK. CDR3 length: 13 amino acids. Trimming took off 4 bases at V and 5 bases at J, with 11 bases between the two ends. CDR3 loop: CASSRALRETQYF. In DNA form, the CDR3 reads TGTGCCAGCAGCCGGGCCCTTAGGGAGACCCAGTACTTC. The full variable domain, its missing parts supplied by reference TRBV14 and TRBJ2-5, is EAGVTQFPSHSVIEKGQTVTLRCDPISGHDNLYWYRRVMGKEIKFLLHFVKESKQDESGMPNNRFLAERTGGTYSTLKVQPAELEDSGVYFCASSRALRETQYFGPGTRLLVL.

The chain links TRBV5-6 to TRBJ1-2; D is possibly TRBD1 (6 bases). The CDR3 consists of 14 residues. Trimming removed 0 bases at V and 2 bases at J, with 8 bases between. From germline, CDR1 is SGHDT and CDR2 YYEEEE. This chain's CDR3 is CASSLGGQNYGYTF. The DNA of the CDR3 is TGTGCCAGCAGCTTGGGGGGACAAAACTATGGCTACACCTTC.

V gene TRBV25-1 combines with J gene TRBJ1-2; maybe TRBD1 (5 bases). V shed 2 bases and J shed 2 bases, with 18 bases lying between them. Germline V CDR1 and CDR2: MGHDK, SYGVNS. The CDR3 extends over 17 amino acids. Written as DNA, the CDR3 is TGTGCCAGCAGTGAAGTGTCAGGGATAGAAGGAAACTATGGCTACACCTTC. Amino acids: CASSEVSGIEGNYGYTF.

The V and J genes are TRBV5-1 and TRBJ2-3, with 7 positions matching TRBD1. Germline trimming cut 7 bases from V and 2 bases from J; bases unmatched to any gene: 10. In germline, CDR1 is SGHRS, CDR2 YFSETQ. This CDR3 region has 15 residues. CDR3 protein: CASSEGAQVTDTQYF. In DNA, the CDR3 is TGCGCCAGCTCAGAGGGGGCCCAGGTCACAGATACGCAGTATTTT. Together with reference TRBV5-1 and TRBJ2-3, the CDR3 gives the full variable domain: KAGVTQTPRYLIKTRGQQVTLSCSPISGHRSVSWYQQTPGQGLQFLFEYFSETQRNKGNFPGRFSGRQFSNSRSEMNVSTLELGDSALYLCASSEGAQVTDTQYFGPGTRLTVL.

This chain uses TRBV6-6 with TRBJ2-7; D not resolved. In germline, CDR1 is MNHNY, CDR2 SVGAGI (reference sequence). CDR3 size: 16 residues. Trimming removed 3 bases at V and 1 base at J, with 16 bases between. CDR3 DNA sequence: TGTGCCAGCAGTTATAAGGCGGCTCAACTATCCTACGAGCAGTACTTC. Its protein product is CASSYKAAQLSYEQYF.

The count of this clone is one. The V call is TRBV30, the J call TRBJ2-2, with TRBD1 identical over 10 bases. V dropped 8 bases and J dropped 12; count of bases not matched to a gene: 9. CDR1 and CDR2 from the germline V gene are GTSNPN and SVGIG (reference sequence). This CDR3 is built from 12 residues. The CDR3 is CAGDRGPIQLFF. As DNA, the CDR3 is TGTGCCGGGGACAGGGGCCCCATACAGCTGTTTTTT.

The V gene is TRBV28, the J gene TRBJ1-3, with D uncertain. This CDR3 has 14 amino acids. The V gene's germline CDR1 is MDHEN and CDR2 SYDVKM. Deletions cut 4 bases from V and 4 bases from J, with 11 bases between. The CDR3 sequence is CASSSGRLGNTIYF. The CDR3, as DNA: TGTGCCAGCAGTTCTGGCAGGCTCGGAAACACCATATATTTT.

The chain has TRBV27 and TRBJ2-3; perhaps TRBD2 as D (6 bases). Trimming pared 6 bases from V and 2 bases from J, leaving 21 bases between. Germline lookup yields CDR1 MNHEY and CDR2 SMNVEV (reference sequence). This CDR3 has 17 residues. The CDR3 DNA reads TGTGCCAGCAGGGGAAGTACTCCGGGGGAGGACACAGATACGCAGTATTTT. It encodes CASRGSTPGEDTDTQYF.

V is TRBV27 and J is TRBJ2-5; the match to TRBD2 covers 7 bases. CDR1 is MNHEY, CDR2 SMNVEV, per germline (reference sequence). This CDR3 contains 13 residues. V shed 3 bases and J 10 bases; nucleotides not matched to a gene: 8. Here the CDR3 reads CASSFGLSGDQYF. The CDR3 DNA follows: TGTGCCAGCAGTTTTGGTCTCAGCGGGGACCAGTACTTC.

The chain recombines TRBV5-5 with TRBJ2-7; D is perhaps TRBD1 (5 bases). The CDR3 sequence is 15 residues long. CDR1 and CDR2 from the germline V gene are SGHKS and YYEKEE (reference sequence). The V gene lost 2 bases and the J gene lost 0 bases, with 12 bases spanning the gap. The CDR3 DNA is TGTGCCAGCAGCTTTTCAGGGCAGACCTCCTACGAGCAGTACTTC. Translating gives CASSFSGQTSYEQYF.

The chain employs TRBV15 and TRBJ1-1; TRBD1 might be the D (5 bases). Germline-derived CDR1 and CDR2 are LNHNV and YYDKDF (reference sequence). V lost 0 bases, J lost 6 bases, and 32 bases lay in between. The length of the CDR3 is 21 residues. The CDR3 nucleotides are TGTGCCACCAGCAGAGATCGGCCGCATCTTCAGACGGGACTTTTAGGCGCTGAAGCTTTCTTT. This encodes CATSRDRPHLQTGLLGAEAFF.

The chain is built from TRBV4-2 and TRBJ2-1; D possibly corresponds to TRBD2 (6 bases). This CDR3 has 15 amino acids. CDR1 and CDR2 from the germline V gene are LGHNA and YNFKEQ. The V and J ends lost 4 bases and 7 bases respectively, with 17 bases between them. This chain's CDR3 is CASSPRDLGGNEQFF. CDR3 nucleotide sequence: TGTGCCAGCAGCCCAAGGGACCTCGGGGGAAATGAGCAGTTCTTC.

The V gene is TRBV18, the J gene TRBJ2-3; 9 bases map to TRBD1. With V trimmed by 2 bases and J by 0 bases, 3 bases remained unmatched. This CDR3 has 16 amino acids. Germline V gene data show CDR1 as KGHSH and CDR2 as LQKENI. In nucleotides, the CDR3 is TGTGCCAGCTCACCAGGACAGGGGACCAGCACAGATACGCAGTATTTT. As protein: CASSPGQGTSTDTQYF.

V and J are TRBV7-9 and TRBJ1-2; tentatively, D is TRBD1 (6 bases). The CDR3 is 15 residues long. V lost 0 bases and J 8 bases, leaving 16 bases between the germline ends. Germline CDR1 and CDR2: SEHNR and FQNEAQ (reference sequence). CDR3 residues: CASSLARDRLGGYTF. The CDR3 bases are TGTGCCAGCAGCTTAGCGCGAGACAGGCTCGGGGGCTACACCTTC.

Only a few counts were recorded for this clone. CDR3 nucleotide sequence: TGTGCCAGCTCACCCGTGGCAGCGGGGTCACCCCTCCACTTT. Translating gives CASSPVAAGSPLHF. This chain links TRBV18 with TRBJ1-6, with D uncertain. V dropped 3 bases and J dropped 10 bases, with 13 bases sitting between them. Germline loops: CDR1 KGHSH, CDR2 LQKENI. CDR3 length: 14 residues.

The chain is built from TRBV5-1 and TRBJ1-1, with a possible D match to TRBD1 (6 bases). The CDR3 totals 14 residues. Germline CDR1 reads SGHRS; CDR2 reads YFSETQ. The ends were cut back, 1 base at V and 2 bases at J, with 9 bases in the middle. CDR3 in DNA: TGCGCCAGCAGCTTGAACAGGGATAACACTGAAGCTTTCTTT. This translates into CASSLNRDNTEAFF.

The chain employs TRBV7-2 and TRBJ1-2, with 10 bases lining up with TRBD1. J was trimmed by 4 bases and V by 5 bases; bases with no gene match: 10. The length of the CDR3 is 16 residues. Germline V gene data show CDR1 as SGHTA and CDR2 as FQGNSA. CDR3 coding DNA: TGTGCCAGCAGCCATCCGGGGACAGGGGCACGCTATGGCTACACCTTC. Translating it yields CASSHPGTGARYGYTF.

This chain uses TRBV27 with TRBJ1-1; the D gene is possibly TRBD1 (6 bases). CDR1 and CDR2 (germline): MNHEY, SMNVEV (reference sequence). V lost 2 bases, J lost 4 bases, and 14 bases lay in between. The CDR3 length is 15 residues. For the CDR3, the DNA is TGTGCCAGCAGTTTAATGTCAGGGGTAAGCACTGAAGCTTTCTTT. Amino acid sequence: CASSLMSGVSTEAFF.

The rearrangement links TRBV6-5 to TRBJ2-7; D possibly corresponds to TRBD1 (6 bases). Trimming cost V 2 bases and J 3 bases, with 8 bases left between them. The CDR3 is 13 amino acids. CDR1 and CDR2 (germline): MNHEY, SVGAGI. As DNA, the CDR3 is TGTGCCAGCAGTTACCGGGACAACTACGAGCAGTACTTC. This encodes CASSYRDNYEQYF.

The chain is built from TRBV7-6 and TRBJ2-2; weak D call: TRBD1 (5 bases). The V gene lost 2 bases and the J gene lost 8 bases, with 12 bases spanning the gap. This CDR3 is 14 amino acids long. The germline V gene has CDR1 SGHVS and CDR2 FNYEAQ. The CDR3 sequence is CASSLTVGAGELFF. In DNA, the CDR3 is TGTGCCAGCAGCTTAACGGTTGGGGCTGGGGAGCTGTTTTTT. The full variable domain, with the rest looked up from reference TRBV7-6 and TRBJ2-2, is GAGVSQSPRYKVTKRGQDVALRCDPISGHVSLYWYRQALGQGPEFLTYFNYEAQQDKSGLPNDRFSAERPEGSISTLTIQRTEQRDSAMYRCASSLTVGAGELFFGEGSRLTVL.

This chain links TRBV7-2 with TRBJ2-3; TRBD1 is a possible D gene (5 bases). V was shortened by 2 bases and J by 1 base, with 10 bases between the two germline ends. Looked up from germline, CDR1 is SGHTA and CDR2 is FQGNSA. This CDR3 region has 15 residues. Here the CDR3 DNA reads TGTGCCAGCAGCTTATTGACAGTAGGCACAGATACGCAGTATTTT. This sequence encodes CASSLLTVGTDTQYF.

This chain uses TRBV7-9 with TRBJ2-1; TRBD2 agrees at 13 bases. V shed 4 bases and J 5 bases; nucleotides not matched to a gene: 8. This CDR3 spans 17 amino acids. Germline assignment: CDR1 SEHNR and CDR2 FQNEAQ (reference sequence). CDR3 nucleotides: TGTGCCAGCAGCTCAACTAGCGGGGGGGCCGGTGACAATGAGCAGTTCTTC. This translates into CASSSTSGGAGDNEQFF.

The chain joins TRBV5-4 to TRBJ1-1, with 7 bases identical to TRBD1. The CDR3 has 15 amino acids. CDR1 and CDR2 from the germline V gene are SGHNT and YYREEE (reference sequence). Trimming cost V 4 bases and J 3 bases; bases outside gene matches: 9. The CDR3 DNA reads TGTGCCAGCAGCCCGCGACAGGGTGGGCACACTGAAGCTTTCTTT. Translation gives CASSPRQGGHTEAFF. Full variable domain (outside the CDR3, taken from reference TRBV5-4 and TRBJ1-1): ETGVTQSPTHLIKTRGQQVTLRCSSQSGHNTVSWYQQALGQGPQFIFQYYREEENGRGNFPPRFSGLQFPNYSSELNVNALELDDSALYLCASSPRQGGHTEAFFGQGTRLTVV.